One and the same sample provided the 21 T cell receptor beta chains below, sequenced in a study of CXCR3-negative and CXCR3-positive naive CD8 T cells. Whole-study findings and limits: CXCR3-negative naive cells had less hydrophobic TRB CDR3s than did CXCR3-positive naive cells.

No antigens are known for them. Through 5' RACE with UMI labels, the TRB cDNA libraries were prepared. From the 5' RACE reads, TCRdb lists one entry per CDR3 protein and no DNA. This sample carries 95,000 to 100,000 distinct CDR3 sequences, with about 1.1% going to the ten biggest clones. The sample consisted of naive CXCR3+ CD8+ T cells from blood. Indicated subset: CD45RO-CCR7+CD27+CD95- naive CD8+ T cells expressing CXCR3 (TNR3+). Source of these receptors: a human donor in good health. Some clones in this sample may be carry-over from other donors' samples.

This chain connects TRBV9 to TRBJ1-5; TCRdb names TRBD1, which stays unverified in the absence of DNA. The CDR3 sequence is 15 residues long. Germline CDR1 reads SGDLS; CDR2 reads YYNGEE. The CDR3 loop reads CASSVRPPKNQPQHF.

V gene TRBV27 combines with J gene TRBJ2-3; with no DNA, the TCRdb D assignment of TRBD1 cannot be verified. The CDR3 is made up of 14 amino acids. Germline V lookup: CDR1 MNHEY, CDR2 SMNVEV (reference sequence). The CDR3 here is CASRRDRGADTQYF.

The chain has TRBV7-6 and TRBJ2-1; TCRdb designates TRBD2, a call that cannot be tested without DNA. The CDR3 sequence is 16 residues long. Per the germline V gene, CDR1 is SGHVS and CDR2 is FNYEAQ. The CDR3 protein is CASSYTSGGSGNEQFF. The variable domain in full, completed from reference TRBV7-6 and TRBJ2-1, reads GAGVSQSPRYKVTKRGQDVALRCDPISGHVSLYWYRQALGQGPEFLTYFNYEAQQDKSGLPNDRFSAERPEGSISTLTIQRTEQRDSAMYRCASSYTSGGSGNEQFFGPGTRLTVL.

The rearrangement links TRBV10-3 to TRBJ1-2; the D call from TCRdb, TRBD1, cannot be confirmed without DNA. In germline, CDR1 is ENHRY, CDR2 SYGVKD. The CDR3 runs to 13 residues. The CDR3: CAISPQGGNGYTF.

This chain uses TRBV7-8 with TRBJ2-7. Germline-derived CDR1 and CDR2 are SGHVS and FQNEAQ. The CDR3 extends over 14 amino acids. CDR3 sequence: CASSLADSSYEQYF.

The chain couples TRBV28 to TRBJ2-5; TCRdb outputs TRBD2, but without DNA this stays unchecked. The CDR3 consists of 19 residues. Germline assignment: CDR1 MDHEN and CDR2 SYDVKM. CDR3 residues: CASSFEEQSLAGDQETQYF.

This chain links TRBV7-2 with TRBJ1-2; the D call from TCRdb, TRBD1, cannot be confirmed without DNA. The CDR3 contains 16 residues. CDR1 is SGHTA and CDR2 is FQGNSA in the germline V gene. CDR3 sequence: CASSLRDRGVDYGYTF. The complete variable domain, with remaining parts taken from reference TRBV7-2 and TRBJ1-2, reads GAGVSQSPSNKVTEKGKDVELRCDPISGHTALYWYRQSLGQGLEFLIYFQGNSAPDKSGLPSDRFSAERTGGSVSTLTIQRTQQEDSAVYLCASSLRDRGVDYGYTFGSGTRLTVV.

The chain uses TRBV4-1 and TRBJ1-1. The CDR3 sequence is 13 residues long. The germline gives CDR1 MGHRA, CDR2 YSYEKL. The CDR3 sequence is CASSLSWNTEAFF.

This chain joins TRBV7-6 and TRBJ2-3; TCRdb gives TRBD2 as the D gene, but with no DNA this cannot be confirmed. CDR1 is SGHVS and CDR2 is FNYEAQ in the germline V gene. This CDR3 is 13 amino acids long. CDR3 sequence reads: CASSRGGSDTQYF.

V usage is TRBV7-2 and J usage is TRBJ2-5; as DNA is missing, the TRBD2 call by TCRdb cannot be tested. This CDR3 has 15 amino acids. CDR1 SGHTA and CDR2 FQGNSA come from the germline V gene. CDR3 region: CASSLTGLSGETQYF. Supplemented by reference TRBV7-2 and TRBJ2-5, the full variable domain reads GAGVSQSPSNKVTEKGKDVELRCDPISGHTALYWYRQSLGQGLEFLIYFQGNSAPDKSGLPSDRFSAERTGGSVSTLTIQRTQQEDSAVYLCASSLTGLSGETQYFGPGTRLLVL.

This sequence joins TRBV12-3 or TRBV12-4 and TRBJ2-7. CDR3 length: 15 residues. The CDR3 spells CASSLDHGSSYEQYF.

The chain links TRBV7-9 to TRBJ2-5; without DNA, the TCRdb call of TRBD1 cannot be checked. CDR3 length equals 15 residues. Looked up from germline, CDR1 is SEHNR and CDR2 is FQNEAQ (reference sequence). CDR3 amino acids: CASSRDRGLEETQYF.

CDR3 sequence: CASRGTGDFMNEQFF. V is TRBV27 and J is TRBJ2-1; TCRdb's D call, TRBD1, is unchecked because there is no DNA. The CDR3 covers 15 residues. The germline V gene has CDR1 MNHEY and CDR2 SMNVEV (reference sequence).

This rearrangement joins TRBV27 to TRBJ2-5; TCRdb selects TRBD1, and the lack of DNA leaves this call unchecked. This CDR3 comprises 14 residues. Germline assignment: CDR1 MNHEY and CDR2 SMNVEV (reference sequence). This CDR3 reads CASSLRGPMETQYF.

The rearrangement links TRBV28 to TRBJ2-5; TCRdb calls TRBD2, which cannot be checked without DNA. The CDR3 covers 15 residues. CDR1 and CDR2 (germline): MDHEN, SYDVKM. This CDR3 reads CASSAGLAGDETQYF.

V gene TRBV7-2 combines with J gene TRBJ2-2; TCRdb names TRBD2, which stays unverified in the absence of DNA. Germline V gene sequence: CDR1 SGHTA, CDR2 FQGNSA. The CDR3 has 17 residues. The CDR3 protein is CASSLASGGSFPGELFF.

J is TRBJ1-3 and V is TRBV29-1. The CDR3 runs to 15 residues. Per germline, CDR1 SQVTM and CDR2 ANQGSEA. CDR3 sequence reads: CSAAGGPVSGNTIYF.

The V and J genes are TRBV7-8 and TRBJ2-7. The CDR3 is made up of 12 amino acids. Germline CDR1 is SGHVS and CDR2 is FQNEAQ. CDR3 residues: CASSREPYEQYF.

The chain links TRBV6-2 or TRBV6-3 to TRBJ2-7; TCRdb's D call of TRBD1 is untestable without DNA. CDR1 MNHEY and CDR2 SVGEGT come from the germline V gene. The CDR3 spans 15 residues. The CDR3 loop reads CASSYPRDGTYEQYF.

The chain couples TRBV7-9 to TRBJ2-1; the TCRdb call, TRBD1, lacks DNA for checking. CDR3 length: 14 amino acids. CDR1 SEHNR and CDR2 FQNEAQ come from the germline V gene (reference sequence). The CDR3 reads CASSQRDTINEQFF.

This CDR3 reads CASSYGVGTLSSYEQYF. The rearrangement uses TRBV6-5 and TRBJ2-7; checking the TCRdb D call of TRBD1 is not possible without DNA. From germline, CDR1 is MNHEY and CDR2 SVGAGI. The CDR3 is 17 amino acids.